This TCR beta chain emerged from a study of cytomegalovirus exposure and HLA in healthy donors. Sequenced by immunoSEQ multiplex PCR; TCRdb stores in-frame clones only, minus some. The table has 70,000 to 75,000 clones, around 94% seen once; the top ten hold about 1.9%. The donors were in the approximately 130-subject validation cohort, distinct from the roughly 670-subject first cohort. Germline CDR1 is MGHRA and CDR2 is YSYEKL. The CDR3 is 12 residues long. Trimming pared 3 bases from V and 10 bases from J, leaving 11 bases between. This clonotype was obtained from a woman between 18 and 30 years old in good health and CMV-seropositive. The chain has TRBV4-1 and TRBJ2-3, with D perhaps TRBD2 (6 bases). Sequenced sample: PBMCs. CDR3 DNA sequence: TGCGCCAGCAGCCAGACTAGTGAGGCGCAGTATTTT. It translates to CASSQTSEAQYF.